The clone carrying this TCR beta chain came up a few times. Its antigen is as yet unknown. TCRdb reprocessed the RT-PCR reads via MiXCR and lists one record per CDR3 protein. The sample shows a few hundred thousand distinct CDR3 sequences, about 14% of them seen only once. This specimen belongs to a study of response to subunit inactivated influenza vaccine. General observations from the study: Authors suggested seasonal influenza vaccinations each recruit few new T cells.

Germline V gene lookup returns CDR1 SNHLY and CDR2 FYNNEI. The CDR3 is made up of 14 amino acids. V dropped 6 bases and J dropped 3; count of bases not matched to a gene: 4. This material consisted of PBMCs from blood, taken roughly 13 days after vaccination. The TCR was taken from a man over 45 who received an inactivated influenza vaccine. The chain uses TRBV2 and TRBJ1-3; 8 bases align to TRBD1. The CDR3: CASSQGASGNTIYF. In nucleotides, the CDR3 is TGTGCCAGCAGCCAGGGGGCTAGTGGAAACACCATATATTTT.